These 23 T cell receptor beta chains share one sample of origin, sequenced in a study of metastatic and nonmetastatic thyroid tumors. Patients had received no treatment of any kind before thyroid surgery. With MiXCR, TCRdb reprocessed the PCR reads. In the table there are about 49,000 clones, less than 4.5% of which are singletons. The sequenced sample consisted of blood. Source of these receptors: a female donor with papillary thyroid cancer or a benign thyroid nodule (not recorded which). Some clones in this sample may be carry-over from other donors' samples.

The chain combines TRBV6-2 or TRBV6-3 with TRBJ1-1; weak D call: TRBD1 (5 bases). This CDR3 is 13 amino acids long. From germline, CDR1 is MNHEY and CDR2 SVGEGT. The germline V and J ends were trimmed by 5 bases and 1 base, with 8 bases remaining between them. The CDR3 nucleotides are TGTGCCAGCAGTCGTACAGGGAACACTGAAGCTTTCTTT. It is translated as CASSRTGNTEAFF.

CDR3 DNA: TGTGCCAGCAGCCCGGAGACTAGCGGGGGGCACTATACGCAGTATTTT. Translating it yields CASSPETSGGHYTQYF. The rearrangement uses TRBV7-4 and TRBJ2-3; 13 bases line up with TRBD2. Germline CDR1 is SGHVT and CDR2 is SQSDAQ. J was trimmed by 7 bases and V by 5 bases; bases with no gene match: 9. This CDR3 contains 16 residues. Together with reference TRBV7-4 and TRBJ2-3, the CDR3 gives the full variable domain: GAGVSQSPRYKVAKRGRDVALRCDSISGHVTLYWYRQTLGQGSEVLTYSQSDAQRDKSGRPSGRFSAERPERSVSTLKIQRTEQGDSAVYLCASSPETSGGHYTQYFGPGTRLTVL.

This clone was counted at least ten times. J is TRBJ2-2 and V is TRBV13; D is perhaps TRBD1 (6 bases). Germline V gives CDR1 PRHDT, CDR2 FYEKMQ (reference sequence). CDR3 length equals 15 residues. The V and J ends lost 6 bases and 4 bases respectively, with 15 bases between them. CDR3 residues: CASRQANRVTGELFF. The CDR3 nucleotides read TGTGCCAGCAGACAAGCGAACAGGGTCACCGGGGAGCTGTTTTTT. The full variable domain, its missing parts supplied by reference TRBV13 and TRBJ2-2, is AAGVIQSPRHLIKEKRETATLKCYPIPRHDTVYWYQQGPGQDPQFLISFYEKMQSDKGSIPDRFSAQQFSDYHSELNMSSLELGDSALYFCASRQANRVTGELFFGEGSRLTVL.

This clone was seen ten or more times. The chain links TRBV10-3 to TRBJ1-1; TRBD1 is a possible D gene (6 bases). The V end lost 3 bases, the J end lost 5 bases, and 13 bases lay between the germline ends. The CDR3 covers 14 residues. Germline V gene sequence: CDR1 ENHRY, CDR2 SYGVKD. CDR3 sequence: CAISEGQGLTEAFF. The DNA for the CDR3 is TGTGCCATCAGTGAAGGGCAGGGGTTGACTGAAGCTTTCTTT.

This clone was counted many times. The rearrangement uses TRBV24-1 and TRBJ1-3; D unclear. This CDR3 region has 16 residues. CDR1 KGHDR and CDR2 SFDVKD come from the germline V gene. V was shortened by 2 bases and J by 2 bases, with 12 bases between the two germline ends. DNA of the CDR3: TGTGCCACCAGTGATTCGGCGGCGGCGACTGGAAACACCATATATTTT. This gives the protein CATSDSAAATGNTIYF.

The V call is TRBV6-5, the J call TRBJ2-1; 8 nucleotides align to TRBD2. V shed 2 bases, J shed 8 bases, and the junction held 8 bases outside the gene matches. The CDR3 runs to 15 residues. Germline V gene data show CDR1 as MNHEY and CDR2 as SVGAGI. The chain's CDR3 is CASSYPREGRDEQFF. DNA of the CDR3: TGTGCCAGCAGTTACCCTCGGGAGGGCCGGGATGAGCAGTTCTTC.

This clone was counted only a few times. This chain uses TRBV2 with TRBJ1-4; D may be TRBD1 (5 bases). From germline, CDR1 is SNHLY and CDR2 FYNNEI. The V and J ends lost 7 bases and 1 base respectively, with 13 bases between them. The CDR3 covers 15 residues. The CDR3, as DNA: TGTGCCAGCATGAGGCAGGGTGTAACTAATGAAAAACTGTTTTTT. Protein: CASMRQGVTNEKLFF.

Many counts were recorded for this clone. This chain uses TRBV3-1 with TRBJ2-5, with TRBD2 matching 14 bases. Germline CDR1 and CDR2: LGHDT and YNNKEL (reference sequence). J lost 4 bases, V lost 7 bases, and 11 bases had no gene match. This CDR3 has 17 amino acids. CDR3 bases: TGTGCCAGCACCTCCGGGACTAGCGGGAGTGTGTTAGAGACCCAGTACTTC. Encoded protein: CASTSGTSGSVLETQYF.

The chain recombines TRBV24-1 with TRBJ2-3; TRBD1 is a possible D gene (5 bases). This CDR3 is built from 15 residues. Trimming cost V 5 bases and J 5 bases, with 16 bases left between them. From germline, CDR1 is KGHDR and CDR2 SFDVKD. This CDR3 is CATSAPDQGKDTQYF. The CDR3 bases are TGTGCCACCAGTGCCCCAGACCAGGGAAAAGATACGCAGTATTTT.

This clone was observed at least ten times. The chain couples TRBV6-5 to TRBJ1-1; D is ambiguous. Germline V CDR1 and CDR2: MNHEY, SVGAGI. The CDR3 is 14 residues long. The V and J ends lost 2 bases and 4 bases respectively, with 11 bases between them. The CDR3 coding sequence is TGTGCCAGCAGTTACCTCGGGGTAGGCACTGAAGCTTTCTTT. Translated: CASSYLGVGTEAFF.

In its sample, this clone was seen a few times. The chain has TRBV5-1 and TRBJ2-5; maybe TRBD2 (6 bases). CDR3 size: 15 residues. Germline V gene sequence: CDR1 SGHRS, CDR2 YFSETQ. The V gene lost 4 bases and the J gene lost 4 bases, with 17 bases spanning the gap. The CDR3 nucleotides are TGCGCCAGCAGCGTTTCCGGGAGCTGGGGAGAGACCCAGTACTTC. Translated: CASSVSGSWGETQYF.

This clone appeared many times. CDR3 bases: TGCGCCAGCAGCCCCTCGGCCAGCTCCTACAATGAGCAGTTCTTC. Translated, it gives CASSPSASSYNEQFF. This chain uses TRBV5-1 with TRBJ2-1, with no clear D. The V end was cut by 4 bases, the J end by 0 bases, with 11 bases between. The CDR3 runs 15 residues. The V gene's germline CDR1 is SGHRS and CDR2 YFSETQ. The full variable domain, its missing parts supplied by reference TRBV5-1 and TRBJ2-1, is KAGVTQTPRYLIKTRGQQVTLSCSPISGHRSVSWYQQTPGQGLQFLFEYFSETQRNKGNFPGRFSGRQFSNSRSEMNVSTLELGDSALYLCASSPSASSYNEQFFGPGTRLTVL.

This clone is labeled medium-sized. V and J are TRBV12-3 or TRBV12-4 and TRBJ2-7; D perhaps matches TRBD1 (6 bases). The CDR3 sequence is 12 residues long. Trimming cost V 5 bases and J 3 bases, with 8 bases left between them. The CDR3: CASSGQLYEQYF. The CDR3 DNA sequence: TGTGCCAGCAGTGGACAGCTCTACGAGCAGTACTTC.

This clone was picked up many times. This chain links TRBV5-1 with TRBJ1-1, with 10 bases fitting TRBD1. J gave up 0 bases and V 2 bases, and 4 bases lay outside the gene matches. CDR3 size: 16 residues. Looked up from germline, CDR1 is SGHRS and CDR2 is YFSETQ. The CDR3 DNA reads as TGCGCCAGCAGCTTAGGGACAGGGGATATGAACACTGAAGCTTTCTTT. Translated: CASSLGTGDMNTEAFF.

This clone showed up just a few times. One end of the junction does not line up with germline, which may come from a read error. The rearrangement links TRBV6-1 to TRBJ2-2, with D perhaps assigned TRBD1 or TRBD2 (5 bases each). The germline V gene encodes CDR1 MNHNS and CDR2 SASEGT. CDR3 size: 15 residues. CDR3 amino acids: CASSEWGPYTGELFF. The CDR3 DNA reads as TGTGCCAGCAGTGAATGGGGCCCTTACACCGGGGAGCTGTTTTTC.

This clone was recorded at least ten times. The V and J genes are TRBV12-3 or TRBV12-4 and TRBJ2-5; 7 bases map to TRBD1. This CDR3 has 14 amino acids. Unmatched junction bases numbered 6, after V lost 7 bases and J lost 1 base. CDR3 DNA: TGTGCCAGCATAAAACAGGGGTTCCAAGAGACCCAGTACTTC. Protein product: CASIKQGFQETQYF.

This clone was detected ten times or more. The rearrangement joins TRBV7-9 to TRBJ2-3; D gene ambiguous. This CDR3 comprises 12 residues. The germline V and J ends were trimmed by 5 bases and 6 bases, with 9 bases remaining between them. Germline V CDR1 and CDR2: SEHNR, FQNEAQ (reference sequence). The CDR3 nucleotides are TGTGCCAGCAGCCCAGAAGTCGATACGCAGTATTTT. Protein: CASSPEVDTQYF.

V usage is TRBV6-5 and J usage is TRBJ2-7; no reliable D call. V was shortened by 3 bases and J by 4 bases, with 22 bases between the two germline ends. The germline V gene encodes CDR1 MNHEY and CDR2 SVGAGI. The CDR3 spans 17 residues. As DNA, the CDR3 is TGTGCCAGCAGTTATAAAGCGCAGGTCAGGTTGGTTTACGAGCAGTACTTC. Translated: CASSYKAQVRLVYEQYF.

As for this clone: At one end the junction does not follow the germline gene, possibly because of a read error. The chain recombines TRBV7-8 with TRBJ1-1; no reliable D call. CDR1 and CDR2 (germline): SGHVS, FQNEAQ. This CDR3 comprises 12 residues. The CDR3 DNA reads TGTGCCAGCAGCTTATACACGGGTGAAGCCTTCTTT. Translating gives CASSLYTGEAFF.

The sample holds a few counts of this clone. A much larger clone is a single base away; this may be a read error. The chain combines TRBV3-1 with TRBJ2-7, with D maybe TRBD1 (5 bases). Trimming shortened V by 4 bases and J by 10 bases, and 20 bases separated the two germline ends. From germline, CDR1 is LGHDT and CDR2 YNNKEL (reference sequence). This CDR3 is built from 14 residues. The CDR3: CASSRPDQGWLQYF. DNA for the CDR3: TGTGCCAGCAGCCGACCGGACCAGGGTTGGCTTCAGTACTTC.

The chain uses TRBV11-2 and TRBJ1-6; 11 nucleotides line up with TRBD1. Germline V gene lookup returns CDR1 SGHAT and CDR2 FQNNGV. With V trimmed by 5 bases and J by 7 bases, 4 bases remained unmatched. This CDR3 comprises 15 residues. CDR3 DNA: TGTGCCAGCAGCAACAGGGACAGGGGGAATTCACCCCTCCACTTT. Amino acids: CASSNRDRGNSPLHF.

This clone appeared many times. The V and J genes are TRBV29-1 and TRBJ1-5; TRBD1 might be the D (6 bases). The CDR3 consists of 13 residues. V was pared by 6 bases and J by 7 bases, with 16 bases between. Per germline, CDR1 SQVTM and CDR2 ANQGSEA. As DNA, the CDR3 is TGCAGCGTGGTGCTTGGGGGCGACCAGCCCCAGCATTTT. Protein product: CSVVLGGDQPQHF.

To note about this clone: With a much larger clone just one base away, this may be a read error. The same CDR3 arises from other DNA sequences in this sample as well. The rearrangement joins TRBV3-1 to TRBJ2-7; D tentatively fits TRBD1 or TRBD2 (5 bases each). This CDR3 comprises 16 residues. Germline V gene sequence: CDR1 LGHDT, CDR2 YNNKEL (reference sequence). The CDR3 bases are TGTGCCAGCAGCCAAGTTCGGGGCGGGTCAACCTACGAGCAGTACTTT. This codes for CASSQVRGGSTYEQYF.